One and the same sample provided the 8 T cell receptor beta chains below, sequenced in a study of cytomegalovirus exposure and HLA in healthy donors. Libraries were prepared by immunoSEQ multiplex PCR; TCRdb keeps only in-frame clonotypes and omits some of them. This sample has roughly 63,000 clones, with 80% to 90% found just once. The specimen sequenced was PBMCs. These receptors were obtained from a woman aged 18 to 35 in good health and CMV-seronegative.

The genes are TRBV28 and TRBJ2-5; unclear D gene. Germline loops: CDR1 MDHEN, CDR2 SYDVKM. The CDR3 has 13 residues. Trimming took 4 bases from V and 4 from J, leaving 10 bases between them. CDR3 sequence reads: CASSSYNIETQYF. CDR3 DNA: TGTGCCAGCAGTTCTTATAACATAGAGACCCAGTACTTC.

This clone is a singleton in its sample. Here the CDR3 reads CASSPGQIQDYGYTF. In DNA, the CDR3 is TGTGCCAGCAGCCCCGGACAGATACAAGACTATGGCTACACCTTC. The V and J genes are TRBV7-9 and TRBJ1-2, with D tentatively TRBD1 (6 bases). The V and J ends lost 5 bases and 3 bases respectively, with 16 bases between them. The CDR3 totals 15 residues. Germline CDR1 reads SEHNR; CDR2 reads FQNEAQ (reference sequence).

This clone was seen only once. V gene TRBV7-9 combines with J gene TRBJ1-4; 7 bases map to TRBD1. The CDR3 extends over 12 amino acids. The ends lost 3 bases at V and 11 bases at J; junction bases unmatched: 3. Germline CDR1 SEHNR, CDR2 FQNEAQ (reference sequence). CDR3 coding DNA: TGTGCCAGCAGCTTTACACAGGGGAAACTGTTTTTT. Amino acids: CASSFTQGKLFF.

The chain has TRBV20-1 and TRBJ2-1, with D hard to call. The CDR3 is 11 residues long. V lost 6 bases, J lost 9 bases, and 12 bases lay in between. CDR1 and CDR2 (germline): DFQATT, SNEGSKA (reference sequence). DNA of the CDR3: TGCAGTGCCCCGTCCCCGGTTGAGCAGTTCTTC. It encodes CSAPSPVEQFF.

J is TRBJ1-1 and V is TRBV5-1, with TRBD1 as a possible D gene (5 bases). The V gene lost 0 bases and the J gene lost 4 bases, with 13 bases spanning the gap. CDR3 length: 15 residues. The germline gives CDR1 SGHRS, CDR2 YFSETQ. CDR3 in amino acids: CASSLGQGWGTEAFF. The CDR3 DNA follows: TGCGCCAGCAGCTTGGGGCAGGGATGGGGCACTGAAGCTTTCTTT. The variable domain in full, completed from reference TRBV5-1 and TRBJ1-1, reads KAGVTQTPRYLIKTRGQQVTLSCSPISGHRSVSWYQQTPGQGLQFLFEYFSETQRNKGNFPGRFSGRQFSNSRSEMNVSTLELGDSALYLCASSLGQGWGTEAFFGQGTRLTVV.

This rearrangement joins TRBV6-6 to TRBJ2-1; 7 bases are a match to TRBD2. CDR3 length: 15 amino acids. V was clipped by 5 bases and J by 6 bases; unmatched bases: 10. The V gene's germline CDR1 is MNHNY and CDR2 SVGAGI (reference sequence). The CDR3 sequence is CASSAWTSWLNEQFF. CDR3 coding DNA: TGTGCCAGCAGTGCTTGGACTAGTTGGCTCAATGAGCAGTTCTTC.

The V and J genes are TRBV28 and TRBJ2-4; 9 nucleotides line up with TRBD1. V was pared by 6 bases and J by 0 bases, with 12 bases of the junction left unmatched. The CDR3 extends over 18 amino acids. Germline V CDR1 and CDR2: MDHEN, SYDVKM. Here the CDR3 DNA reads TGTGCCAGCAGCGACCGGGACAGGGAGTTTCTAGCCAAAAACATTCAGTACTTC. This gives the protein CASSDRDREFLAKNIQYF.

The chain uses TRBV30 and TRBJ1-5, with D possibly TRBD1 on 6 matching bases. CDR3 length equals 13 residues. Trimming shortened V by 5 bases and J by 7 bases, and 15 bases separated the two germline ends. Looked up from germline, CDR1 is GTSNPN and CDR2 is SVGIG (reference sequence). Written as DNA, the CDR3 is TGTGCCTGGGCCAACAGGGCAGCGCAGCCCCAGCATTTT. Its translation is CAWANRAAQPQHF.